This TCR beta chain was captured in a study of blood T cell repertoires in COVID-19. Across the whole study: Italy, Spain and the United States were the sources of the convalescent and acute COVID-19 samples. PBMCs, B-cell-depleted T cells, or T cells provided the cDNA or gDNA that made up the material.

Under the authors' procedure: Scientists estimated how many nucleated cells there were by amplifying reference gene primers. Some clones are missing from TCRdb's copy, which holds only in-frame ones; the method was immunoSEQ multiplex PCR. That table supplies the V and J calls and clone size; D and trimming were determined from the DNA. The sample consists of 87,000 or so clones, around 90% of them appearing once. Trimming cost V 5 bases and J 9 bases; bases outside gene matches: 9. Germline CDR1 reads SGHTA; CDR2 reads FQGTGA. The CDR3 length is 13 residues. This rearrangement joins TRBV7-3 to TRBJ1-1, with 7 positions matching TRBD1. The origin of this receptor is a woman aged 45 to 65 with active or convalescent COVID-19. The sequenced material came from peripheral blood. The CDR3 region is CASSPGTVLKAFF. In nucleotides, the CDR3 is TGTGCCAGCAGCCCCGGGACAGTCCTAAAAGCTTTCTTT.